This T cell receptor beta chain was found in a study of cytomegalovirus exposure and HLA in healthy donors. The primer mix had 60 Vbeta and 13 Jbeta primers. TCRdb keeps only in-frame clones here, not all; method: immunoSEQ multiplex PCR. Here the sample spans around 170,000 clones, around 80% being singletons. The CDR3 sequence is 12 residues long. V gave up 6 bases and J gave up 0 bases, with 6 bases separating them. Germline lookup yields CDR1 MNHEY and CDR2 SMNVEV (reference sequence). Sequenced: PBMCs. The chain couples TRBV27 to TRBJ2-7; D gene ambiguous. This receptor was obtained from a woman in her 30s in good health and CMV-seronegative. The DNA of the CDR3 is TGTGCCAGCAGACAGTCCTCCTACGAGCAGTACTTC. It translates to CASRQSSYEQYF.